This TCR beta chain was profiled in a study of OX40 agonist ivuxolimab in advanced cancers. The study, taken as a whole, reports: Certain nonresponders likewise exhibited a low normalized T-cell clonal expansion. Doses of 0.1 to 3.0 mg/kg were accompanied by clonal expansion of CD4+ and CD8+ blood T cells by week 6.

TCRdb's copy holds only in-frame clones and misses some; the assay was immunoSEQ multiplex PCR. The sample lists about 49,000 clones; roughly nine tenths were seen once. In the case of this clone: Its cognate antigen is unknown.

V was trimmed by 7 bases and J by 1 base, leaving 24 bases between them. The CDR3 length is 17 residues. Germline assignment: CDR1 SQVTM and CDR2 ANQGSEA. Material: CD4+ or CD8+ T cells sorted from blood, obtained in a trial of the OX40 agonist ivuxolimab. The origin of this receptor is an adult with an advanced solid tumor such as melanoma, head and neck, liver or kidney cancer. The chain carries TRBV29-1 and TRBJ2-3; tentatively, D is TRBD2 (6 bases). This chain's CDR3 is CSARRGDRERGTDTQYF. CDR3 nucleotide sequence: TGCAGCGCTCGCCGAGGGGATCGGGAGAGGGGCACAGATACGCAGTATTTT.